What follows is one T cell receptor beta chain and its context. As yet, its antigen is unknown. CDR1 is MNHEY, CDR2 SVGEGT, per germline. The V and J ends lost 0 bases and 2 bases respectively, with 23 bases between them. The CDR3 extends over 19 amino acids. The data originate from a study of T-cell memory formation after mild COVID-19. Study conclusions and caveats: CD4+ contracting clones were mainly CM and EM; CD8+ ones, EMRA.

MiXCR was run by TCRdb on the 5' RACE reads, yielding one entry per CDR3 protein. The sample gives some 150,000 distinct CDR3 sequences, roughly 13% of which show up once; around 27% is in the top ten. Sequenced sample: PBMCs or a T cell subset sorted from them (not recorded which). The clonotype originates from an adult woman who had mild COVID-19 (a few samples of this study predate the infection). Cell type and time point are not known. The chain joins TRBV6-2 or TRBV6-3 to TRBJ2-7; maybe TRBD1 (8 bases). The CDR3 region has the DNA TGTGCCAGCAGTTACTCATTTTTCGTCTGGACAGGGACTACCTACGAGCAGTACTTC. Amino acid sequence: CASSYSFFVWTGTTYEQYF.